This T cell receptor beta chain appears in the sequencing data of a study of identical twins. This clonotype was counted at least ten times. TCRdb passed the 5' RACE reads through MiXCR, listing each CDR3 protein once. The table includes about 900,000 distinct CDR3 sequences, about 12% detected once. Trimming shortened V by 3 bases and J by 3 bases, and 7 bases separated the two germline ends. CDR3 size: 14 residues. Germline CDR1 reads KGHDR; CDR2 reads SFDVKD. This sample also appeared in a second study, on yellow fever vaccine responses in identical twins.

V and J are TRBV24-1 and TRBJ2-2; D ambiguous. This sequence was found in a woman aged 18 to 35 in good health. The specimen was PBMCs. The CDR3 nucleotides read TGTGCCACCAGTGATCCCCCTCACACCGGGGAGCTGTTTTTT. Translating it yields CATSDPPHTGELFF.